Below are 30 T cell receptor beta chains sequenced from a single sample in a study of neurological immune-mediated disorders. TCRdb re-analysed the 5' RACE reads in MiXCR, keeping a single row per CDR3 protein. The sample includes about 120,000 distinct CDR3 sequences, roughly 3.1% of them seen just once. Sequencing was performed on PBMCs. The receptor source for this set is a woman aged 25 to 39 with multiple sclerosis.

This clonotype occurred many times. This chain connects TRBV5-6 to TRBJ2-1; 10 bases agree with TRBD2. V gave up 2 bases and J gave up 7 bases; unmatched junction bases: 6. The germline CDR1 and CDR2 sequences are SGHDT and YYEEEE. This CDR3 spans 15 amino acids. The CDR3 nucleotides read TGTGCCAGCAGCTTAGGGCTAGCGGGGGTAAATGAGCAGTTCTTC. Translating it yields CASSLGLAGVNEQFF.

The sample holds many counts of this clonotype. The V and J genes are TRBV20-1 and TRBJ1-6; D ambiguous. This CDR3 region has 12 residues. Trimming removed 6 bases at V and 7 bases at J, with 10 bases between. The germline gives CDR1 DFQATT, CDR2 SNEGSKA (reference sequence). CDR3 in DNA: TGCAGTGCGGTGGGCAGAAATTCACCCCTCCACTTT. Amino acids: CSAVGRNSPLHF.

Remarks on this clonotype: This may come from a read error, since a much larger clone is one base off. CDR3 region: CDSSWDSYGYTF. Written as DNA, the CDR3 is TGTGACAGCAGCTGGGACAGCTATGGCTACACCTTC. The V gene is TRBV12-3 or TRBV12-4, the J gene TRBJ1-2, with 7 bases aligning to TRBD1. This CDR3 is built from 12 residues.

This clonotype was seen ten or more times. The chain joins TRBV27 to TRBJ2-3, with 8 positions matching TRBD2. The CDR3 contains 16 residues. With 1 base clipped from V and 0 bases from J, the junction kept 3 bases outside the gene matches. Germline CDR1 reads MNHEY; CDR2 reads SMNVEV (reference sequence). CDR3 sequence: CASSLWAGGSTDTQYF. The DNA of the CDR3 is TGTGCCAGCAGTTTATGGGCGGGAGGTAGCACAGATACGCAGTATTTT.

This clonotype was counted only a few times. The V and J genes are TRBV18 and TRBJ2-5, with 7 bases aligning to TRBD2. The CDR3 runs to 14 residues. The V gene end was trimmed by 8 bases and the J gene end by 2 bases; junction bases not matched to a gene: 8. Per germline, CDR1 KGHSH and CDR2 LQKENI. The CDR3 DNA reads TGTGCCAGCACCCCGGCTAGCGGTCAAGAGACCCAGTACTTC. Residues: CASTPASGQETQYF.

In its sample, this clonotype was seen many times. The chain carries TRBV20-1 and TRBJ2-3; D could derive from TRBD1 or TRBD2 (6 bases each). Per the germline V gene, CDR1 is DFQATT and CDR2 is SNEGSKA (reference sequence). CDR3 length equals 14 residues. The V end was cut by 8 bases, the J end by 2 bases, with 17 bases between. The CDR3, as DNA: TGCAGTCCGCTTGGGGGCGGGAACACAGATACGCAGTATTTT. Its translation: CSPLGGGNTDTQYF.

This clonotype was counted many times. V is TRBV5-1 and J is TRBJ2-7; TRBD1 is a possible D gene (6 bases). This CDR3 contains 14 residues. Germline CDR1 and CDR2: SGHRS and YFSETQ. Trimming took 4 bases from V and 2 from J, leaving 13 bases between them. CDR3 DNA: TGCGCCAGCAGCCAGGGACAAGACCCCTACGAGCAGTACTTC. The encoded protein is CASSQGQDPYEQYF. The full variable domain, its missing parts supplied by reference TRBV5-1 and TRBJ2-7, is KAGVTQTPRYLIKTRGQQVTLSCSPISGHRSVSWYQQTPGQGLQFLFEYFSETQRNKGNFPGRFSGRQFSNSRSEMNVSTLELGDSALYLCASSQGQDPYEQYFGPGTRLTVT.

This clonotype showed up many times. This chain connects TRBV10-3 to TRBJ2-2; the match to TRBD1 covers 11 bases. The CDR3 sequence is 15 residues long. The V gene end was trimmed by 10 bases and the J gene end by 5 bases; junction bases not matched to a gene: 9. CDR1 and CDR2 from the germline V gene are ENHRY and SYGVKD. CDR3 loop: CATAGTGGGTGELFF. CDR3 sequence (DNA): TGTGCCACAGCCGGGACAGGGGGAGGAACCGGGGAGCTGTTTTTT.

This clonotype showed up many times. This chain joins TRBV5-5 and TRBJ2-1, with 9 bases that match TRBD1. Germline CDR1 reads SGHKS; CDR2 reads YYEKEE (reference sequence). This CDR3 region has 12 residues. V was clipped by 3 bases and J by 15 bases; unmatched bases: 7. The DNA for the CDR3 is TGTGCCAGCAGCTGGGGACAGGGAAGGCTGTTCTTC. It specifies CASSWGQGRLFF.

This clonotype was recorded at least ten times. The gene calls are TRBV6-5 and TRBJ2-3; TRBD1 matches at 9 bases. Trimming at V came to 4 bases and at J to 4 bases, leaving 6 bases not matched to a gene. CDR1 MNHEY and CDR2 SVGAGI come from the germline V gene. The length of the CDR3 is 15 residues. CDR3 region: CASSSGTGSADTQYF. DNA of the CDR3: TGTGCCAGCAGTTCCGGGACAGGGTCAGCAGATACGCAGTATTTT.

This clonotype came up many times. This sequence joins TRBV6-5 and TRBJ2-3; TRBD2 matches at 9 bases. Germline CDR1 is MNHEY and CDR2 is SVGAGI. Trimming took 0 bases from V and 6 from J; bases not matched to a gene: 10. The CDR3 totals 17 residues. CDR3 in amino acids: CASSYSNLAGTGDTQYF. In nucleotides, the CDR3 is TGTGCCAGCAGTTACTCGAACCTAGCGGGGACCGGGGATACGCAGTATTTT.

This clonotype has at least ten counts. The chain joins TRBV6-2 or TRBV6-3 to TRBJ1-5, with 7 bases matching TRBD1. With V trimmed by 7 bases and J by 3 bases, 9 bases remained unmatched. The CDR3 length is 15 residues. The germline gives CDR1 MNHEY, CDR2 SVGEGT. The CDR3 bases are TGTGCCAGCAAAAGAGACAGGGCGCCCAATCAGCCCCAGCATTTT. This gives the protein CASKRDRAPNQPQHF.

The chain recombines TRBV20-1 with TRBJ2-7; TRBD1 aligns across 9 bases. This CDR3 is 15 amino acids long. Germline V CDR1 and CDR2: DFQATT, SNEGSKA (reference sequence). Losses at the gene ends were 3 bases for V and 0 bases for J; bases not matched to a gene: 6. CDR3 nucleotides: TGCAGTGCTAGTCGGCCGGGACAGGGCTCCTACGAGCAGTACTTC. Protein product: CSASRPGQGSYEQYF.

In this sample, this clonotype turned up many times. The chain joins TRBV7-8 to TRBJ2-2; TRBD2 aligns across 10 bases. CDR1 is SGHVS, CDR2 FQNEAQ, per germline. This CDR3 comprises 19 residues. The V and J ends lost 2 bases and 0 bases, in that order; junction bases with no gene match: 9. This CDR3 reads CASSLRASGGFANTGELFF. The DNA of the CDR3 is TGTGCCAGCAGCTTACGGGCTAGCGGGGGCTTCGCGAACACCGGGGAGCTGTTTTTT.

This clonotype was detected ten times or more. The rearrangement uses TRBV9 and TRBJ1-1; D remains unclear. The V and J ends lost 3 bases and 8 bases respectively, with 11 bases between them. The CDR3 contains 12 residues. CDR1 is SGDLS and CDR2 is YYNGEE in the germline V gene. The CDR3 DNA reads as TGTGCCAGCAGCGGAGACAAGACAGAAGCTTTCTTT. Translated: CASSGDKTEAFF.

This clonotype was recorded many times. The chain uses TRBV30 and TRBJ2-1; 7 positions agree with TRBD2. CDR1 GTSNPN and CDR2 SVGIG come from the germline V gene (reference sequence). The ends lost 4 bases at V and 12 bases at J; junction bases unmatched: 12. The CDR3 consists of 13 residues. In DNA form, the CDR3 reads TGTGCCTGGACCGAAAGCGGGGTACCGGGGCAGTTCTTC. Residues: CAWTESGVPGQFF.

This clonotype has a count of ten or more. The chain employs TRBV5-6 and TRBJ1-4; D unclear. Germline assignment: CDR1 SGHDT and CDR2 YYEEEE. The CDR3 spans 13 residues. V lost 4 bases and J lost 8, with 12 bases in between. DNA of the CDR3: TGTGCCAGCAGCCCGTCCGCCGGCGAAAAACTGTTTTTT. Protein sequence: CASSPSAGEKLFF.

This clonotype came up many times. The rearrangement joins TRBV2 to TRBJ2-7; TRBD2 aligns across 8 bases. The CDR3 totals 16 residues. CDR1 and CDR2 (germline): SNHLY, FYNNEI. Unmatched junction bases numbered 16, after V lost 6 bases and J lost 6 bases. This CDR3 is CASRKGLAGGRGEQYF. The CDR3 region has the DNA TGTGCCAGCAGGAAGGGGCTCGCGGGGGGCCGGGGCGAGCAGTACTTC.

This clonotype was detected ten times or more. J is TRBJ2-3 and V is TRBV4-3; D not certain. The CDR3 has 15 residues. With 2 bases removed from V and 4 bases from J, the gap between germline ends came to 13 bases. Looked up from germline, CDR1 is LGHNA and CDR2 is YSLEER. CDR3 region: CASSQIRSRSDTQYF. CDR3 bases: TGCGCCAGCAGCCAAATCAGGAGCCGATCAGATACGCAGTATTTT.

This chain links TRBV15 with TRBJ2-5; 9 nucleotides align to TRBD2. Germline loops: CDR1 LNHNV, CDR2 YYDKDF (reference sequence). The CDR3 sequence is 15 residues long. Trimming took 2 bases from V and 2 from J; bases not matched to a gene: 3. The CDR3 protein is CATSRYLAGQETQYF. Here the CDR3 DNA reads TGTGCCACCAGCAGATACCTAGCGGGGCAAGAGACCCAGTACTTC.

This clonotype has ten or more counts. This chain uses TRBV29-1 with TRBJ1-2; tentatively, D is TRBD1 (5 bases). V was pared by 3 bases and J by 3 bases, with 8 bases between. This CDR3 has 12 amino acids. Germline V gives CDR1 SQVTM, CDR2 ANQGSEA. CDR3 nucleotide sequence: TGCAGCGTTGAGGGCAGGGACTATGGCTACACCTTC. It is translated as CSVEGRDYGYTF.

This clonotype was picked up many times. The chain combines TRBV27 with TRBJ2-1; either TRBD1 or TRBD2 may fit D (5 bases each). V was trimmed by 5 bases and J by 2 bases, leaving 13 bases between them. CDR1 and CDR2 from the germline V gene are MNHEY and SMNVEV (reference sequence). This CDR3 has 15 amino acids. CDR3 in DNA: TGTGCCAGCAGTCCTCGAGGGGATGCCTACAATGAGCAGTTCTTC. Protein: CASSPRGDAYNEQFF.

This clonotype occurred many times. This chain links TRBV6-5 with TRBJ2-3; D unresolved. The CDR3 has 14 residues. V was pared by 0 bases and J by 0 bases, with 4 bases between. The germline gives CDR1 MNHEY, CDR2 SVGAGI. CDR3 residues: CASSYSRSTDTQYF. The CDR3 DNA is TGTGCCAGCAGTTACTCACGGAGCACAGATACGCAGTATTTT.

As regards this clonotype: Since no conserved phenylalanine or tryptophan closes the CDR3, a read error is the likely cause. The rearrangement joins TRBV20-1 to TRBJ1-1, with D possibly matching TRBD1 (5 bases). Germline CDR1 reads DFQATT; CDR2 reads SNEGSKA (reference sequence). The CDR3 contains 14 residues. Trimming cost V 3 bases and J 10 bases, with 21 bases left between them. In DNA, the CDR3 is TGCAGTGCTAGTCCTCGTGGATCAGGGAAAAGAGCTTTCAAT. Translated: CSASPRGSGKRAFN.

This clonotype was counted many times. As DNA, the CDR3 is TGTGCCAGTAGTGGGCGGGGGGGCCAATGGGACACAGATACGCAGTATTTT. Protein product: CASSGRGGQWDTDTQYF. V is TRBV19 and J is TRBJ2-3, with 9 nucleotides matching TRBD2. The CDR3 has 17 amino acids. CDR1 is LNHDA, CDR2 SQIVND, per germline (reference sequence). Losses at the gene ends were 5 bases for V and 2 bases for J; bases not matched to a gene: 11.

In its sample, this clonotype was seen many times. This chain joins TRBV20-1 and TRBJ2-7; 11 bases are a match to TRBD2. Germline V gene sequence: CDR1 DFQATT, CDR2 SNEGSKA (reference sequence). V shed 6 bases and J 2 bases; nucleotides not matched to a gene: 9. The CDR3 consists of 15 residues. CDR3 region: CSAQILAGAPYEQYF. The CDR3 bases are TGCAGTGCCCAGATACTAGCGGGGGCCCCCTACGAGCAGTACTTC.

This clonotype was seen many times. The V gene is TRBV12-3 or TRBV12-4, the J gene TRBJ1-1; D not certain. V was cut by 5 bases and J by 1 base, with 8 bases left in between. The CDR3 consists of 13 residues. The CDR3 DNA reads as TGTGCCAGCAGTCGCTTTGGGAACACTGAAGCTTTCTTT. Amino acids: CASSRFGNTEAFF.

This clonotype was picked up many times. The chain employs TRBV27 and TRBJ2-5, with 10 bases aligning to TRBD2. Unmatched junction bases numbered 7, after V lost 5 bases and J lost 4 bases. Germline loops: CDR1 MNHEY, CDR2 SMNVEV (reference sequence). The CDR3 runs to 15 residues. The DNA of the CDR3 is TGTGCCAGCAGTCCCTGGACTAGCGGCCTAGAGACCCAGTACTTC. It is translated as CASSPWTSGLETQYF.

In its sample, this clonotype was seen many times. J is TRBJ2-7 and V is TRBV20-1; D may correspond to TRBD1 or TRBD2 (5 bases each). V lost 3 bases, J lost 2 bases, and 11 bases lay in between. Germline assignment: CDR1 DFQATT and CDR2 SNEGSKA (reference sequence). The CDR3 contains 13 residues. DNA of the CDR3: TGCAGTGCTAGTGCGGGCAGGGCCTACGAGCAGTACTTC. It specifies CSASAGRAYEQYF.

The sample holds many counts of this clonotype. J is TRBJ1-5 and V is TRBV7-2; D not resolved. The CDR3 consists of 13 residues. Trimming pared 4 bases from V and 2 bases from J, leaving 6 bases between. Germline V lookup: CDR1 SGHTA, CDR2 FQGNSA. The CDR3 DNA reads TGTGCCAGCAGCTCTAACCGCAATCAGCCCCAGCATTTT. This sequence encodes CASSSNRNQPQHF.